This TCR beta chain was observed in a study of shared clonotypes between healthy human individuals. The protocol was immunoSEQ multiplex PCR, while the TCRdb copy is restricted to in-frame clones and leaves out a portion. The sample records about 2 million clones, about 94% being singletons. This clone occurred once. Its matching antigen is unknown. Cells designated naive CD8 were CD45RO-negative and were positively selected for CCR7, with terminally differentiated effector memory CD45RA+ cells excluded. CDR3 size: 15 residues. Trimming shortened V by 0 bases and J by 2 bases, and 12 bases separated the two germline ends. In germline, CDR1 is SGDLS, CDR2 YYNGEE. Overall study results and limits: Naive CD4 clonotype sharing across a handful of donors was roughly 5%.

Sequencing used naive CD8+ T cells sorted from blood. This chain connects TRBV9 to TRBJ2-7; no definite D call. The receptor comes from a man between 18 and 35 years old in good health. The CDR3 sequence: CASSVGAAATYEQYF. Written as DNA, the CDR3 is TGTGCCAGCAGCGTAGGGGCGGCAGCGACCTACGAGCAGTACTTC.